The 19 T cell receptor beta chains below were found in one sample sequenced in a study of blood T cells in healthy people across ages. A second 7 to 11 cycle PCR used barcoded and J-beta primers. TCRdb reprocessed the 5' RACE reads via MiXCR and lists one record per CDR3 protein. The repertoire consists of roughly 1,500,000 distinct CDR3 sequences, with approximately 40% occurring once and the leading ten covering 7.9%. Input material: blood. These receptors originate from a woman under 30 in good health.

The rearrangement links TRBV2 to TRBJ2-3; D possibly uses TRBD1 or TRBD2 (5 bases each). Germline assignment: CDR1 SNHLY and CDR2 FYNNEI. This CDR3 is 10 amino acids long. With 5 bases removed from V and 12 bases from J, the gap between germline ends came to 9 bases. CDR3 sequence reads: CASSWDAQYF. The CDR3 DNA reads as TGTGCCAGCAGTTGGGACGCTCAGTATTTT.

This chain links TRBV15 with TRBJ2-1, with D hard to call. The germline V gene has CDR1 LNHNV and CDR2 YYDKDF (reference sequence). This CDR3 contains 12 residues. V was pared by 0 bases and J by 8 bases, with 5 bases between. The CDR3: CATSRDRYEQFF. The CDR3 DNA follows: TGTGCCACCAGCAGAGATCGCTATGAGCAGTTCTTC.

V usage is TRBV5-1 and J usage is TRBJ1-2, with 9 bases lining up with TRBD1. The germline gives CDR1 SGHRS, CDR2 YFSETQ. The CDR3 length is 17 residues. V shed 4 bases and J 0 bases; nucleotides not matched to a gene: 10. The CDR3 DNA follows: TGCGCCAGCAGCCGGACAGGGGAGGGAAAGCCTAACTATGGCTACACCTTC. Protein product: CASSRTGEGKPNYGYTF.

This clonotype occurred a few times. The chain recombines TRBV10-3 with TRBJ2-3; 15 bases map to TRBD2. V was pared by 8 bases and J by 3 bases, with 0 bases of the junction left unmatched. Germline CDR1 reads ENHRY; CDR2 reads SYGVKD. This CDR3 is built from 14 residues. This CDR3 reads CAIGLAGGTDTQYF. The CDR3, as DNA: TGTGCCATCGGACTAGCGGGAGGGACAGATACGCAGTATTTT.

The chain couples TRBV6-1 to TRBJ2-7; D unclear. Germline-derived CDR1 and CDR2 are MNHNS and SASEGT. V was shortened by 10 bases and J by 0 bases, with 13 bases between the two germline ends. The CDR3 has 13 residues. CDR3 DNA: TGTGCCACTTACGGAGATAGCTCCTACGAGCAGTACTTC. Its protein is CATYGDSSYEQYF.

The chain links TRBV6-5 to TRBJ2-3; D remains unclear. CDR1 is MNHEY, CDR2 SVGAGI, per germline. With 4 bases removed from V and 6 bases from J, the gap between germline ends came to 11 bases. The CDR3 has 13 amino acids. The CDR3 here is CASSWVAGDTQYF. The CDR3 DNA reads as TGTGCCAGCAGTTGGGTGGCCGGGGATACGCAGTATTTT.

The chain uses TRBV9 and TRBJ2-3; no clear D gene. The CDR3 contains 16 residues. Per germline, CDR1 SGDLS and CDR2 YYNGEE. The V and J ends lost 0 bases and 3 bases respectively, with 14 bases between them. CDR3 nucleotides: TGTGCCAGCAGCGTAGCTTCCGGGTTGGCAACAGATACGCAGTATTTT. Translation: CASSVASGLATDTQYF.

This clonotype was observed a handful of times. The DNA is left out, because the CDR3 cannot be placed on it with certainty; the CDR3 is given as TCRdb lists it. J is TRBJ2-2 and V is TRBV9; the table assigns TRBD2, which was not confirmed against the DNA. The CDR3 numbers 16 amino acids, ends counted. Germline V gene sequence: CDR1 SGDLS, CDR2 YYNGEE. The CDR3 spells CASSVGVASGSPGMFF.

This clonotype was counted a few times. The DNA for the CDR3 is TGCAGTGCGGGAACCTTGAACACCGGGGAGCTGTTTTTT. It codes for CSAGTLNTGELFF. The chain links TRBV20-1 to TRBJ2-2; D is uncertain. Between the trimmed V and J ends, which lost 6 bases and 1 base, there was a span of 9 bases. Germline V gives CDR1 DFQATT, CDR2 SNEGSKA (reference sequence). This CDR3 contains 13 residues.

This sequence joins TRBV7-2 and TRBJ2-4, with a possible D match to TRBD2 (5 bases). The end of the DNA fits TRBJ2-5 better, so the J call may be wrong. The CDR3 contains 14 residues. Germline CDR1 and CDR2: SGHTA and FQGNSA. The CDR3 nucleotides read TGTGCCAGCAGCCACACGTCGCGGGAAGAGACCCAGTACTTC. The encoded protein is CASSHTSREETQYF.

Only a few counts were recorded for this clonotype. The chain carries TRBV6-5 and TRBJ2-7, with a possible D match to TRBD2 (5 bases). Trimming shortened V by 2 bases and J by 2 bases, and 10 bases separated the two germline ends. Germline CDR1 is MNHEY and CDR2 is SVGAGI. The CDR3 contains 14 residues. The CDR3, as DNA: TGTGCCAGCAGTTACGAGGGTTTCCCCTACGAGCAGTACTTC. It codes for CASSYEGFPYEQYF.

The rearrangement uses TRBV12-3 or TRBV12-4 and TRBJ2-2, with TRBD2 identical over 9 bases. The CDR3 runs to 15 residues. Losses at the gene ends were 3 bases for V and 7 bases for J; bases not matched to a gene: 6. The CDR3 loop reads CASSFRTSAIGELFF. CDR3 sequence (DNA): TGTGCCAGCAGTTTCCGGACTAGCGCTATCGGGGAGCTGTTTTTT.

This rearrangement joins TRBV13 to TRBJ2-4, with 7 bases lining up with TRBD1. TRBJ2-5 matches the DNA end more closely, so the J call is doubtful. This CDR3 has 13 amino acids. From germline, CDR1 is PRHDT and CDR2 FYEKMQ (reference sequence). CDR3 amino acids: CASSKGARETQYF. Here the CDR3 DNA reads TGTGCCAGCAGCAAGGGGGCGAGAGAGACCCAGTACTTC.

The J gene is TRBJ2-3, the V gene TRBV5-1, with 13 nucleotides matching TRBD2. Looked up from germline, CDR1 is SGHRS and CDR2 is YFSETQ. This CDR3 contains 17 residues. With 2 bases clipped from V and 5 bases from J, the junction kept 8 bases outside the gene matches. DNA for the CDR3: TGCGCCAGCAGCTTTGCAAAGACTAGCGGGGGGTTAGATACGCAGTATTTT. As protein: CASSFAKTSGGLDTQYF.

This clonotype was found many times. The J gene is TRBJ1-1, the V gene TRBV20-1, with D unresolved. CDR1 and CDR2 (germline): DFQATT, SNEGSKA (reference sequence). This CDR3 has 11 amino acids. Trimming pared 5 bases from V and 3 bases from J, leaving 7 bases between. Written as DNA, the CDR3 is TGCAGTGCTCCGCGACACACTGAAGCTTTCTTT. Residues: CSAPRHTEAFF.

The chain recombines TRBV6-1 with TRBJ2-4; TRBD2 is a possible D gene (6 bases). Trimming stripped 4 bases from V and 11 bases from J, with 12 bases between. Germline lookup yields CDR1 MNHNS and CDR2 SASEGT. The CDR3 runs to 12 residues. The CDR3 DNA follows: TGTGCCAGCAGTGGTGGAGGGAATCTTCAGTACTTC. Amino acid sequence: CASSGGGNLQYF.

In this sample, this clonotype turned up a few times. The chain combines TRBV7-2 with TRBJ2-7; D is undetermined. Germline-derived CDR1 and CDR2 are SGHTA and FQGNSA. CDR3 length: 15 residues. Trimming removed 3 bases from V and 6 bases from J, with 18 bases in between. The CDR3 is CASSFQSGLLGEQYF. The CDR3 nucleotides are TGTGCCAGCAGCTTTCAAAGTGGCCTTCTAGGCGAGCAGTACTTC. The variable domain in full, with the rest retrieved from reference TRBV7-2 and TRBJ2-7, is GAGVSQSPSNKVTEKGKDVELRCDPISGHTALYWYRQSLGQGLEFLIYFQGNSAPDKSGLPSDRFSAERTGGSVSTLTIQRTQQEDSAVYLCASSFQSGLLGEQYFGPGTRLTVT.

The chain uses TRBV4-2 and TRBJ2-1; the D gene is possibly TRBD2 (5 bases). CDR3 length: 14 residues. The germline V and J ends were trimmed by 1 base and 5 bases, with 9 bases remaining between them. Germline CDR1 LGHNA, CDR2 YNFKEQ. This CDR3 is CASSQAGYNNEQFF. In DNA, the CDR3 is TGTGCCAGCAGCCAAGCGGGGTACAACAATGAGCAGTTCTTC.

J is TRBJ1-2 and V is TRBV4-2; 9 nucleotides agree with TRBD1. Germline CDR1 and CDR2: LGHNA and YNFKEQ. The V segment lost 3 bases and the J segment 8 bases; nucleotides outside the gene matches: 10. CDR3 length: 15 amino acids. CDR3 protein: CASSQGGQGIGGYTF. As DNA, the CDR3 is TGTGCCAGCAGCCAGGGCGGACAGGGGATTGGGGGCTACACCTTC.